This T cell receptor beta chain was captured in a study of T cells after yellow fever vaccination. The overall study: Researchers used SMART-Seq v4 Ultra Low Input to prepare fractions that had low cell numbers.

Concerning this clonotype itself: Its cognate antigen is unknown.

Study-wide findings and caveats: Reappearance after the booster was seen for most primary-vaccination clones, at 95% to 97% CD4 and roughly 90% CD8.

Template switching with 5'RACE generated the TCR cDNA and added a universal primer site and UMIs. TCRdb fed the 5' RACE reads into MiXCR, producing one record per CDR3 protein. The sample yields a few hundred thousand distinct CDR3 sequences, roughly 8.6% seen once. Trimming stripped 7 bases from V and 4 bases from J, with 20 bases between. The germline CDR1 and CDR2 sequences are LNHDA and SQIVND (reference sequence). This CDR3 is 16 amino acids long. This clonotype was sampled from a man aged 18 to 30 who received the YFV17D yellow fever vaccine. This chain connects TRBV19 to TRBJ1-5; TRBD1 is a possible D gene (5 bases). The input for sequencing was PBMCs, taken about 41 days after the first yellow fever vaccination. This CDR3 is CASKFGWGKGNQPQHF. The CDR3 coding sequence is TGTGCCAGTAAGTTTGGGTGGGGGAAAGGAAATCAGCCCCAGCATTTT.